The 28 T cell receptor beta chains listed next were all sequenced from one sample in a study of control samples from healthy donors and cancer patients. Here immunoSEQ multiplex PCR was the method, and the copy in TCRdb shows in-frame clones only, minus some. The sample lists 69,000 or so clones; about 95% were seen once. The sequenced sample consisted of blood. The receptors here all came from a woman between 25 and 40 years old in good health.

The chain is built from TRBV19 and TRBJ1-4, with D perhaps matching TRBD1 (6 bases). V was cut by 9 bases and J by 10 bases, with 12 bases left in between. CDR3 length: 11 amino acids. The V gene's germline CDR1 is LNHDA and CDR2 SQIVND (reference sequence). The CDR3 DNA sequence: TGTGCCAGGGACCGGGGGCGAAAACTGTTTTTT. Protein product: CARDRGRKLFF.

The genes are TRBV28 and TRBJ1-6; the D is unclear. The CDR3 consists of 15 residues. Germline V gives CDR1 MDHEN, CDR2 SYDVKM. Trimming pared 3 bases from V and 8 bases from J, leaving 14 bases between. The CDR3 DNA reads as TGTGCCAGCAGTTTCGTTTACGGACTCGATTCACCCCTCCACTTT. Translated, it gives CASSFVYGLDSPLHF.

The V gene is TRBV11-1, the J gene TRBJ1-1, with D hard to call. V dropped 0 bases and J dropped 6 bases, with 11 bases sitting between them. The CDR3 has 14 residues. CDR1 is SGHAT, CDR2 FQDESV, per germline (reference sequence). The CDR3: CASSLARSRAEAFF. Written as DNA, the CDR3 is TGTGCCAGCAGCTTAGCGCGTAGTAGGGCTGAAGCTTTCTTT. The full variable domain, with the rest looked up from reference TRBV11-1 and TRBJ1-1, is EAEVAQSPRYKITEKSQAVAFWCDPISGHATLYWYRQILGQGPELLVQFQDESVVDDSQLPKDRFSAERLKGVDSTLKIQPAELGDSAMYLCASSLARSRAEAFFGQGTRLTVV.

The gene calls are TRBV14 and TRBJ1-4; tentative D call: TRBD1 (5 bases). CDR1 and CDR2 (germline): SGHDN, FVKESK. V was shortened by 0 bases and J by 4 bases, with 15 bases between the two germline ends. The CDR3 loop spans 17 amino acids. CDR3 protein: CASSQDSPGRGNEKLFF. In nucleotides, the CDR3 is TGTGCCAGCAGCCAAGATAGCCCCGGGAGGGGTAATGAAAAACTGTTTTTT.

The chain recombines TRBV7-6 with TRBJ2-3, with no clear D. Trimming took 6 bases from V and 6 from J, leaving 19 bases between them. CDR1 is SGHVS and CDR2 is FNYEAQ in the germline V gene. CDR3 size: 15 residues. The CDR3, as DNA: TGTGCCAGCAGTTTTGGCGAACAGCCCAATGATACGCAGTATTTT. It is translated as CASSFGEQPNDTQYF. The whole variable domain, filled in from reference TRBV7-6 and TRBJ2-3, reads GAGVSQSPRYKVTKRGQDVALRCDPISGHVSLYWYRQALGQGPEFLTYFNYEAQQDKSGLPNDRFSAERPEGSISTLTIQRTEQRDSAMYRCASSFGEQPNDTQYFGPGTRLTVL.

CDR3 sequence reads: CASSERGTGSLEAFF. The CDR3 DNA reads TGTGCCAGCAGTGAGAGGGGGACAGGGTCACTGGAAGCTTTCTTT. V gene TRBV6-1 combines with J gene TRBJ1-1, with 9 nucleotides matching TRBD1. The germline V gene has CDR1 MNHNS and CDR2 SASEGT. Trimming cost V 3 bases and J 8 bases; bases outside gene matches: 10. The CDR3 spans 15 residues.

The table lists this clone with a count of one. The chain couples TRBV6-5 to TRBJ2-7, with TRBD1 matching over 7 bases. Germline CDR1 is MNHEY and CDR2 is SVGAGI. After removal of 7 bases from V and 4 bases from J, the junction contained 10 bases not matched to a gene. This CDR3 contains 14 residues. The CDR3 region has the DNA TGTGCCAGCACCTACAGCGACAGGGCATACGAGCAGTACTTC. It codes for CASTYSDRAYEQYF.

The count of this clone is one. The gene calls are TRBV14 and TRBJ1-1; D might be TRBD1 (6 bases). V lost 3 bases and J 3 bases, leaving 14 bases between the germline ends. CDR1 and CDR2 from the germline V gene are SGHDN and FVKESK. The CDR3 totals 15 residues. CDR3 amino acids: CASSHSKGGYTEAFF. For the CDR3, the DNA is TGTGCCAGCAGCCACTCCAAGGGGGGTTACACTGAAGCTTTCTTT.

The gene calls are TRBV4-2 and TRBJ2-7; TRBD2 is a possible D gene (7 bases). The germline V gene has CDR1 LGHNA and CDR2 YNFKEQ. CDR3 length equals 14 residues. V was cut by 4 bases and J by 3 bases, with 13 bases left in between. CDR3 DNA: TGTGCCAGCAGCCTGGGGGGGCAGATCTACGAGCAGTACTTC. Amino acid sequence: CASSLGGQIYEQYF.

CDR3 sequence reads: CSVTMRGNQPQHF. For the CDR3, the DNA is TGCAGCGTCACCATGAGGGGCAATCAGCCCCAGCATTTT. This sequence joins TRBV29-1 and TRBJ1-5; D is unclear. CDR3 length: 13 residues. Trimming shortened V by 6 bases and J by 2 bases, and 11 bases separated the two germline ends. Germline V CDR1 and CDR2: SQVTM, ANQGSEA.

V is TRBV28 and J is TRBJ1-5, with D possibly matching TRBD1 (6 bases). The germline V and J ends were trimmed by 1 base and 8 bases, with 18 bases remaining between them. CDR1 MDHEN and CDR2 SYDVKM come from the germline V gene. The CDR3 contains 16 residues. The CDR3 DNA reads as TGTGCCAGCAGTTTATCGGGGGGCGGAATAAGCAAGCCCCAGCATTTT. This translates into CASSLSGGGISKPQHF.

The rearrangement links TRBV10-1 to TRBJ2-1; TRBD2 agrees at 7 bases. The V gene's germline CDR1 is WNHNN and CDR2 SYGVQD (reference sequence). There are 15 residues in the CDR3. The V gene end was trimmed by 0 bases and the J gene end by 12 bases; junction bases not matched to a gene: 11. CDR3 coding DNA: TGCGCCAGCAGTGAGTCTAGGGAGGGGCGGCAAGGGCAGTTCTTC. This translates into CASSESREGRQGQFF.

This chain joins TRBV24-1 and TRBJ2-7; D gene ambiguous. With 9 bases removed from V and 2 bases from J, the gap between germline ends came to 13 bases. The CDR3 runs 13 residues. Germline CDR1 reads KGHDR; CDR2 reads SFDVKD. The CDR3 sequence: CATSEPTTYEQYF. The CDR3 coding sequence is TGTGCCACCTCAGAGCCAACTACCTACGAGCAGTACTTC.

This sequence joins TRBV6-6 and TRBJ1-5; D ambiguous. Trimming took 0 bases from V and 5 from J, leaving 8 bases between them. The CDR3 runs to 14 residues. Germline V lookup: CDR1 MNHNY, CDR2 SVGAGI (reference sequence). CDR3 coding DNA: TGTGCCAGCAGTTACTCCGACGGTGATCAGCCCCAGCATTTT. This encodes CASSYSDGDQPQHF.

The rearrangement uses TRBV12-3 or TRBV12-4 and TRBJ1-3; D may be TRBD1 (6 bases). CDR3 length equals 12 residues. V lost 5 bases to trimming and J lost 7 bases, with 9 bases between them. The CDR3 DNA is TGTGCCAGCAGTCGCCAGGGGAACACCATATATTTT. It translates to CASSRQGNTIYF.

The chain has TRBV15 and TRBJ2-3, with 8 bases matching TRBD1. The germline CDR1 and CDR2 sequences are LNHNV and YYDKDF (reference sequence). Trimming removed 1 base from V and 2 bases from J; junction bases left unmatched: 8. The CDR3 length is 17 residues. In nucleotides, the CDR3 is TGTGCCACCAGCAGAGCGAGGGACAGGATCTTCACAGATACGCAGTATTTT. Translation: CATSRARDRIFTDTQYF. Looking up the rest from reference TRBV15 and TRBJ2-3 gives the full variable domain: DAMVIQNPRYQVTQFGKPVTLSCSQTLNHNVMYWYQQKSSQAPKLLFHYYDKDFNNEADTPDNFQSRRPNTSFCFLDIRSPGLGDTAMYLCATSRARDRIFTDTQYFGPGTRLTVL.

This chain's CDR3 is CASSQKWLASGELFF. CDR3 DNA: TGTGCCAGCAGCCAAAAGTGGTTAGCCAGCGGGGAGCTGTTTTTT. The gene calls are TRBV3-1 (or the pseudogene TRBV3-2) and TRBJ2-2; D remains ambiguous. This CDR3 has 15 residues. Germline assignment: CDR1 LGHDT and CDR2 YNNKEL (reference sequence). The V end lost 2 bases, the J end lost 7 bases, and 14 bases lay between the germline ends.

The chain has TRBV7-9 and TRBJ2-3; D gene ambiguous. Trimming pared 2 bases from V and 2 bases from J, leaving 2 bases between. Germline V gene data show CDR1 as SEHNR and CDR2 as FQNEAQ (reference sequence). The CDR3 extends over 12 amino acids. This CDR3 reads CASSLSTDTQYF. For the CDR3, the DNA is TGTGCCAGCAGCTTATCCACAGATACGCAGTATTTT.

The rearrangement joins TRBV28 to TRBJ1-2; D not certain. V was trimmed by 6 bases and J by 3 bases, leaving 14 bases between them. CDR3 size: 14 residues. Germline assignment: CDR1 MDHEN and CDR2 SYDVKM. CDR3 loop: CASRPSGHDYGYTF. In DNA form, the CDR3 reads TGTGCCAGCAGACCATCCGGCCACGACTATGGCTACACCTTC.

The rearrangement uses TRBV30 and TRBJ1-1; D unresolved. The CDR3 has 13 residues. Germline V CDR1 and CDR2: GTSNPN, SVGIG (reference sequence). Trimming pared 3 bases from V and 1 base from J, leaving 9 bases between. This CDR3 is CAWSVPGNTEAFF. The CDR3 nucleotides are TGTGCCTGGAGCGTGCCGGGGAACACTGAAGCTTTCTTT.

This rearrangement joins TRBV6-2 or TRBV6-3 to TRBJ2-7; either TRBD1 or TRBD2 may fit D (5 bases each). Trimming shortened V by 6 bases and J by 6 bases, and 18 bases separated the two germline ends. Germline assignment: CDR1 MNHEY and CDR2 SVGEGT. The CDR3 covers 14 residues. The CDR3 here is CASSRGGAGGEQYV. CDR3 nucleotides: TGTGCCAGCAGCCGTGGGGGAGCAGGTGGCGAGCAGTACGTC.

The gene calls are TRBV28 and TRBJ1-2; a possible D gene is TRBD1 (5 bases). The CDR3 is made up of 13 amino acids. Germline V gives CDR1 MDHEN, CDR2 SYDVKM. Between the trimmed V and J ends, which lost 10 bases and 8 bases, there was a span of 20 bases. CDR3: CATYHRSSNGYTF. The CDR3 region has the DNA TGTGCCACCTACCACAGGAGCAGTAACGGCTACACCTTC.

The chain carries TRBV19 and TRBJ1-1; 7 bases fit TRBD1. The trim removed 5 bases at V and 4 bases at J, leaving 1 base unmatched. Per the germline V gene, CDR1 is LNHDA and CDR2 is SQIVND (reference sequence). The CDR3 consists of 12 residues. The CDR3 region has the DNA TGTGCCAGTAGTCCAGGGGGCACTGAAGCTTTCTTT. Translating gives CASSPGGTEAFF.

This chain joins TRBV5-4 and TRBJ2-1; D may be TRBD1 or TRBD2 (6 bases each). This CDR3 has 16 residues. Germline V lookup: CDR1 SGHNT, CDR2 YYREEE (reference sequence). V was clipped by 4 bases and J by 2 bases, with 16 bases between them. CDR3 in DNA: TGTGCCAGCAGCCAAGGTTCGGGGGCGCCCTACAATGAGCAGTTCTTC. Protein product: CASSQGSGAPYNEQFF.

The rearrangement uses TRBV10-3 and TRBJ1-2, with 7 bases matching TRBD1. The CDR3 is 14 amino acids. Germline CDR1 is ENHRY and CDR2 is SYGVKD. The J segment lost 3 bases and the V segment lost 5 bases, leaving 6 bases of the junction unmatched. CDR3 coding DNA: TGTGCCATCAGTACTGGGACAGCTTACTATGGCTACACCTTC. Translated, it gives CAISTGTAYYGYTF.

This chain uses TRBV6-6 with TRBJ2-1, with a weak D call TRBD1 (6 bases). CDR1 is MNHNY, CDR2 SVGAGI, per germline (reference sequence). The CDR3 has 15 residues. The V end lost 4 bases, the J end lost 2 bases, and 12 bases lay between the germline ends. CDR3: CASSLDRSTYNEQFF. CDR3 bases: TGTGCCAGCAGTTTGGACAGATCCACCTACAATGAGCAGTTCTTC.

The rearrangement uses TRBV18 and TRBJ1-2; TRBD1 is a possible D gene (5 bases). V was clipped by 4 bases and J by 4 bases, with 10 bases between them. CDR3 length equals 13 residues. Germline-derived CDR1 and CDR2 are KGHSH and LQKENI. The CDR3 spells CASSRQTTYGYTF. CDR3 sequence (DNA): TGTGCCAGCTCACGACAGACCACCTATGGCTACACCTTC.

About this clone itself: Other DNA sequences in this specimen translate into the identical CDR3. The chain couples TRBV6-5 to TRBJ1-2; 7 bases agree with TRBD1. Trimming took 5 bases from V and 2 from J; bases not matched to a gene: 2. Germline V gene sequence: CDR1 MNHEY, CDR2 SVGAGI. CDR3 length equals 13 residues. The CDR3 nucleotides are TGTGCCAGCAGTCCGGGACAGAACTATGGCTACACCTTC. This codes for CASSPGQNYGYTF.